This TCR beta chain was captured in a study of response to subunit inactivated influenza vaccine. This CDR3 has 14 amino acids. Germline-derived CDR1 and CDR2 are DFQATT and SNEGSKA (reference sequence). V was clipped by 0 bases and J by 5 bases, with 11 bases between them. TCRdb re-called the RT-PCR reads with MiXCR, one entry per CDR3 protein. This table holds about 650,000 distinct CDR3 sequences, approximately 15% found once. The V gene is TRBV20-1, the J gene TRBJ1-5; D perhaps matches TRBD1 (5 bases). The sample here was PBMCs from blood, taken less than 15 days before vaccination. The TCR was taken from a man aged 50 to 60 who received an inactivated influenza vaccine. The DNA for the CDR3 is TGCAGTGCTAGAGAGGTTTCGACAGATCAGCCCCAGCATTTT. Encoded protein: CSAREVSTDQPQHF.